This T cell receptor (beta chain) was documented in a study of blood T cell repertoires in COVID-19. The age range of participants was 18 to 89 years, with residence in roughly 25 US areas. Assignments of participants to cohorts depended upon their own reported clinical history. In the original analysis: Reference gene primer amplification in the assay estimated nucleated cell counts. Clones were sequenced by immunoSEQ multiplex PCR, and TCRdb holds only the in-frame ones, with some missing. For V, J and clone size, that table is used; D and trimming come from the DNA. The sample shows about 290,000 clones, roughly 89% of them seen only once. This CDR3 region has 14 residues. The trim removed 5 bases at V and 7 bases at J, leaving 10 bases unmatched. Germline V gene lookup returns CDR1 SGHRS and CDR2 YFSETQ.

This clonotype was obtained from a woman between 40 and 55 years old who had recovered from COVID-19. V gene TRBV5-1 combines with J gene TRBJ1-2; 8 bases are shared with TRBD1. The sequencing input was PBMCs or T cells enriched from blood (not recorded which). The CDR3 region is CASRIQGATFGYTF. DNA for the CDR3: TGCGCCAGCAGGATTCAGGGGGCTACATTTGGCTACACCTTC.